These T cell receptor beta chains were read from a single sample in a study of persistence of HIV-infected CD4 T cells. The protocol was immunoSEQ multiplex PCR, while the TCRdb copy is restricted to in-frame clones and leaves out a portion. Counted here are around 39,000 clones, 82% occurring once; the ten biggest clones make up 0.85% to 1%. Their recognized antigens are unknown. The source material was cultured CD4+ T cells from PBMCs, sampled from a patient who received antiretroviral therapy. All receptors derive from an adult with HIV. The donor label of this sample is uncertain. Both conserved end residues are part of each CDR3. A D gene is named only where the DNA matches it firmly. Only some rows state a clone size, as once, few, many or a class for expanded clones.

>NA|TRBV6-5|TRBJ1-2|NA
CASSYTVNYGYTF
TGTGCCAGCAGTTACACGGTGAACTATGGCTACACCTTC
>NA|TRBV11-3|TRBJ1-2|NA
CASSLDGGYGYTF
TGTGCCAGCAGCTTAGATGGCGGCTATGGCTACACCTTC
>TRBD2|TRBV2|TRBJ2-3|few
CASSGGSGAVDTQYF
TGTGCCAGCAGTGGGGGTAGCGGGGCCGTAGATACGCAGTATTTT
>TRBD1|TRBV24-1|TRBJ2-3|NA
CATSDSDPGQGTDTQYF
TGTGCCACCAGTGATTCAGACCCGGGACAGGGAACAGATACGCAGTATTTT
>NA|TRBV6-4|TRBJ1-1|NA
CASRLGGENTEAFF
TGTGCCAGCCGGCTAGGGGGGGAGAACACTGAAGCTTTCTTT
>NA|TRBV5-4|TRBJ1-3|NA
CASSLGLGSPGNTIYF
TGTGCCAGCAGCTTGGGTCTGGGGAGTCCTGGAAACACCATATATTTT
>NA|TRBV7-8|TRBJ2-1|NA
CASSLRRGDYNEQFF
TGTGCCAGCAGCTTGAGGCGGGGAGATTACAATGAGCAGTTCTTC
>NA|TRBV10-2|TRBJ1-6|NA
CASSELTPQSSYNSPLHF
TGCGCCAGCAGTGAGTTGACACCTCAGAGCTCCTATAATTCACCCCTCCACTTT
>TRBD2|TRBV5-1|TRBJ2-5|few
CASSLGASGEETQYF
TGCGCCAGCAGTCTTGGGGCCAGCGGGGAAGAGACCCAGTACTTC
>NA|TRBV5-1|TRBJ1-1|NA
CASSSQSDYPTEAFF
TGCGCCAGCAGCTCCCAATCGGATTATCCCACTGAAGCTTTCTTT
>TRBD1|TRBV30|TRBJ1-5|NA
CAWTPGQGANQPQHF
TGTGCCTGGACCCCGGGACAGGGGGCGAATCAGCCCCAGCATTTT
>NA|TRBV19|TRBJ2-5|NA
CASSMDGFQETQYF
TGTGCCAGTAGTATGGACGGCTTCCAGGAGACCCAGTACTTC
>NA|TRBV12-2|TRBJ1-2|NA
CASRLGDRGHDYGYTF
TGTGCAAGTCGCTTAGGGGACAGGGGGCACGACTATGGCTACACCTTC
>TRBD2|TRBV5-4|TRBJ2-3|NA
CASSGRTSGGLDTQYF
TGTGCCAGCAGCGGGAGGACTAGCGGGGGCCTAGATACGCAGTATTTT
>NA|TRBV7-3|TRBJ2-5|NA
CASSFGGRQETQYF
TGTGCCAGCAGCTTTGGGGGGCGCCAAGAGACCCAGTACTTC
>TRBD1|TRBV7-3|TRBJ2-2|NA
CASSVTGGYGELFF
TGTGCCAGCAGCGTAACAGGGGGCTACGGGGAGCTGTTTTTT
>TRBD2|TRBV10-3|TRBJ2-3|NA
CAISNPTSGGKPYTQYF
TGTGCCATCAGTAATCCGACTAGCGGGGGGAAACCTTATACGCAGTATTTT
>NA|TRBV11-3|TRBJ1-1|NA
CASSRHSSGAEAFF
TGTGCCAGCAGCCGACATTCTTCCGGAGCAGAAGCTTTCTTT
>NA|TRBV7-3|TRBJ1-3|NA
CASSLIALKFDTIYF
TGTGCCAGCAGCTTAATAGCACTTAAATTTGACACCATATATTTT
>NA|TRBV19|TRBJ2-5|NA
CASSIPGRETQYF
TGTGCCAGTAGTATCCCCGGCAGGGAGACCCAGTACTTC
>NA|TRBV20-1|TRBJ1-5|NA
CSAGGLHSNQPQHF
TGCAGTGCTGGTGGACTGCATAGCAATCAGCCCCAGCATTTT
>NA|TRBV12-3/TRBV12-4|TRBJ1-4|few
CASRKQGNEKLFF
TGTGCCAGCAGAAAACAGGGCAATGAAAAACTGTTTTTT
>NA|TRBV5-1|TRBJ2-5|NA
CASSLGTIQETQYF
TGCGCCAGCAGCTTGGGTACCATCCAAGAGACCCAGTACTTC
>NA|TRBV6-1|TRBJ1-5|NA
CASSESNRRRDQPQHF
TGTGCCAGCAGTGAAAGTAATAGGCGTCGGGATCAGCCCCAGCATTTT
>TRBD1|TRBV28|TRBJ1-2|NA
CASSSNRGKAF
TGTGCCAGCAGTTCGAACAGGGGTAAAGCCTTC
>NA|TRBV27|TRBJ1-2|NA
CASSQYRKQSNYGYTF
TGTGCCAGCAGTCAATACCGTAAACAGTCTAACTATGGCTACACCTTC
>NA|TRBV6-1|TRBJ1-1|NA
CASSETWNTEAFF
TGTGCCAGCAGTGAAACATGGAACACTGAAGCTTTCTTT
>TRBD2|TRBV5-1|TRBJ2-5|NA
CASRSLAGDQETQYF
TGCGCCAGCCGTTCACTAGCGGGCGACCAAGAGACCCAGTACTTC
>TRBD2|TRBV5-6|TRBJ2-1|once
CASSWRTSGGYNEQFF
TGTGCCAGCAGCTGGCGGACTAGCGGGGGATACAATGAGCAGTTCTTC
>TRBD2|TRBV7-7|TRBJ2-5|NA
CASSLGLQAGRETQYF
TGTGCCAGCAGCTTAGGTCTCCAGGCCGGGAGGGAGACCCAGTACTTC
>TRBD1|TRBV5-6|TRBJ1-2|NA
CASSLQAGGNYGYTF
TGTGCCAGCAGCTTGCAAGCAGGGGGCAACTATGGCTACACCTTC
>NA|TRBV6-5|TRBJ1-1|NA
CASSPQGGNTEAFF
TGTGCCAGCAGCCCACAGGGAGGGAACACTGAAGCTTTCTTT
>NA|TRBV7-2|TRBJ2-3|NA
CASNPSHRTAPWDTQYF
TGTGCCAGCAACCCTAGTCACAGGACAGCCCCATGGGATACGCAGTATTTT
>TRBD1|TRBV5-1|TRBJ1-4|NA
CASGDRVGEKLFF
TGCGCCAGCGGAGACAGGGTAGGGGAAAAACTGTTTTTT
>TRBD1|TRBV18|TRBJ1-2|NA
CASSNRDRGLQGYGYTF
TGTGCCAGCTCAAACCGGGACAGGGGGCTCCAGGGCTATGGCTACACCTTC
>TRBD1|TRBV16|TRBJ1-1|NA
CASSQSVRGQPGGTEAFF
TGTGCCAGCAGCCAATCGGTAAGGGGGCAACCGGGGGGGACTGAAGCTTTCTTT
>NA|TRBV6-5|TRBJ2-5|NA
CASASTETYRETQYF
TGTGCCAGCGCGAGTACCGAAACGTACAGAGAGACCCAGTACTTC
>NA|TRBV5-1|TRBJ1-1|NA
CASSPGYQNTEAFF
TGCGCCAGCAGCCCCGGATACCAGAACACTGAAGCTTTCTTT
>NA|TRBV7-6|TRBJ2-5|few
CASSPQGIASGTQYF
TGTGCCAGCAGCCCCCAGGGTATAGCATCCGGGACCCAGTACTTC
>NA|TRBV2|TRBJ1-1|NA
CASIPVYGAEAFF
TGTGCCAGCATTCCCGTCTATGGCGCTGAAGCTTTCTTT
>NA|TRBV19|TRBJ1-1|NA
CASTNPAGRATEAFF
TGTGCCAGTACCAACCCCGCAGGTCGGGCCACTGAAGCTTTCTTT
>TRBD1|TRBV5-1|TRBJ1-2|NA
CASSPRGQDHGYTF
TGCGCCAGCAGCCCGCGGGGACAGGACCATGGCTACACCTTC
>NA|TRBV30|TRBJ1-4|NA
CAWSKSDRLNEKLFF
TGTGCCTGGAGTAAGTCCGACAGGCTCAATGAAAAACTGTTTTTT
>NA|TRBV20-1|TRBJ1-4|few
CSASGGGDPTNEKLFF
TGCAGTGCTAGTGGTGGGGGGGACCCTACTAATGAAAAACTGTTTTTT
>NA|TRBV4-1|TRBJ1-2|NA
CASSQLPGLTNYGYTF
TGCGCCAGCAGCCAACTACCGGGACTCACTAACTATGGCTACACCTTC
>NA|TRBV30|TRBJ1-6|few
CAWTDGMDSPLHF
TGTGCCTGGACGGACGGGATGGATTCACCCCTCCACTTT